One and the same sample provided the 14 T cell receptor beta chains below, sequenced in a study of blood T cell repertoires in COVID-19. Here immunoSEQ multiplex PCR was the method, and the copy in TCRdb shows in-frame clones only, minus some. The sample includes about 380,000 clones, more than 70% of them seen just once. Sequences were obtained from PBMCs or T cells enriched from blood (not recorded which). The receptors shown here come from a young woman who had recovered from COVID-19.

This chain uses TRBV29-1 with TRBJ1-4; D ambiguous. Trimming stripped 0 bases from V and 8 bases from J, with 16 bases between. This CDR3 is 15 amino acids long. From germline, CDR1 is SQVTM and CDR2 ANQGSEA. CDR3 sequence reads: CSVEDREGNSEKLFF. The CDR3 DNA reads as TGCAGCGTTGAAGATCGCGAGGGAAATTCCGAAAAACTGTTTTTT.

CDR3 region: CASSLTSGGAYNEQFF. CDR3 nucleotide sequence: TGTGCCAGCAGCTTGACTAGCGGGGGGGCCTACAATGAGCAGTTCTTC. The J gene is TRBJ2-1, the V gene TRBV5-6; 13 nucleotides align to TRBD2. The CDR3 is made up of 16 amino acids. Germline CDR1 reads SGHDT; CDR2 reads YYEEEE. V shed 1 base, J shed 2 bases, and the junction held 0 bases outside the gene matches.

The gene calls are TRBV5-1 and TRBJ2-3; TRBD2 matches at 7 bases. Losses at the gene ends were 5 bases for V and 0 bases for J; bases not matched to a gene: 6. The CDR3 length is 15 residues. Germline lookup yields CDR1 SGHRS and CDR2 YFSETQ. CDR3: CASSRAGESTDTQYF. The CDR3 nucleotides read TGCGCCAGCAGTCGTGCGGGGGAGAGCACAGATACGCAGTATTTT.

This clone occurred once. This chain's CDR3 is CAWSTFRGETQYF. The CDR3 nucleotides read TGTGCCTGGAGTACATTTCGGGGGGAGACCCAGTACTTC. The chain is built from TRBV30 and TRBJ2-5; possibly TRBD2 for D (6 bases). The germline V and J ends were trimmed by 2 bases and 5 bases, with 12 bases remaining between them. The CDR3 totals 13 residues. CDR1 and CDR2 from the germline V gene are GTSNPN and SVGIG (reference sequence).

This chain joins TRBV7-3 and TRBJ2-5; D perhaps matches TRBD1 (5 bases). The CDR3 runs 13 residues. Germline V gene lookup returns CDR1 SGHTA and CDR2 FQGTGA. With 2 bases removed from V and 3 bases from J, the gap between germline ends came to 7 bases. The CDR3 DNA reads TGTGCCAGCAGCTTAGCCAGGGAAGAGACCCAGTACTTC. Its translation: CASSLAREETQYF.

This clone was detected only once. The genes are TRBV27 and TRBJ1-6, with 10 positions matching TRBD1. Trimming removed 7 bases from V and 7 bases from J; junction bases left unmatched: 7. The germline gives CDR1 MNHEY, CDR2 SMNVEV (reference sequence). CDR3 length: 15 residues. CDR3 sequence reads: CASNEDRGFNSPLHF. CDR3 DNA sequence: TGTGCCAGCAACGAGGACAGGGGGTTCAATTCACCCCTCCACTTT.

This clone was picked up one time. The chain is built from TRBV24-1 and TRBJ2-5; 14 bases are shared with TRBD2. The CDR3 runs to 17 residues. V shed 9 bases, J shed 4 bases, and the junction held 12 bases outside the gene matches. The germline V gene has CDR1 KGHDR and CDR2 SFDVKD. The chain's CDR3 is CATSKGGLAGDSETQYF. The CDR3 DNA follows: TGTGCCACCTCTAAGGGGGGACTAGCGGGGGATTCAGAGACCCAGTACTTC.

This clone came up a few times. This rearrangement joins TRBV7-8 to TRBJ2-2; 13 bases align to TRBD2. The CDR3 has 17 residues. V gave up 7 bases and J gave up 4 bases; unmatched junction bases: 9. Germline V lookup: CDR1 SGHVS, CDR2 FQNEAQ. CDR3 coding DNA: TGTGCCAGCACCCTACTAGCGGGGGGGCCCAGCACCGGGGAGCTGTTTTTT. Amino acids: CASTLLAGGPSTGELFF.

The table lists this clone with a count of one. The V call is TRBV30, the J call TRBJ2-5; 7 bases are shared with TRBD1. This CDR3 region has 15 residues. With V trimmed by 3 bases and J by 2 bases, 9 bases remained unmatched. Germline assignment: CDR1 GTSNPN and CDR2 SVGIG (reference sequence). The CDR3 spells CAWSHGTAIQETQYF. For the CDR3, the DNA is TGTGCCTGGAGCCACGGGACAGCGATACAAGAGACCCAGTACTTC.

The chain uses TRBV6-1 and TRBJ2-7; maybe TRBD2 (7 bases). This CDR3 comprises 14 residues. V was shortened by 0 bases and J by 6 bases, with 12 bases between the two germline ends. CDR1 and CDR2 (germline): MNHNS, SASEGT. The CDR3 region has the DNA TGTGCCAGCAGTGAAGCGGGGGGGCCTGGCGAGCAGTACTTC. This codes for CASSEAGGPGEQYF.

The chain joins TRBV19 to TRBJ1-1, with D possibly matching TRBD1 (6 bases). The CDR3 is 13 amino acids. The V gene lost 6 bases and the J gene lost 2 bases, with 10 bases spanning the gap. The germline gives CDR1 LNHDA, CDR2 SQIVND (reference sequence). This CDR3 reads CASRGTPNTEAFF. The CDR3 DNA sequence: TGTGCCAGTAGGGGGACACCCAACACTGAAGCTTTCTTT.

The CDR3 nucleotides read TGCGCCAGCAGCCGAGGTCCCCCAGATACGCAGTATTTT. It codes for CASSRGPPDTQYF. This chain joins TRBV5-1 and TRBJ2-3, with D unclear. The CDR3 is made up of 13 amino acids. The germline V gene encodes CDR1 SGHRS and CDR2 YFSETQ. Trimming removed 4 bases from V and 4 bases from J, with 10 bases in between.

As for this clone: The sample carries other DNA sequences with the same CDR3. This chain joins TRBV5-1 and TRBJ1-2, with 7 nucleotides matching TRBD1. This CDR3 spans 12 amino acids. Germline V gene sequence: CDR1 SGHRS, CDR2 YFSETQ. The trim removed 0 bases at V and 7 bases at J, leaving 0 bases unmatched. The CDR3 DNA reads TGCGCCAGCAGCTTGGACAGGGGTGGCTACACCTTC. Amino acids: CASSLDRGGYTF.

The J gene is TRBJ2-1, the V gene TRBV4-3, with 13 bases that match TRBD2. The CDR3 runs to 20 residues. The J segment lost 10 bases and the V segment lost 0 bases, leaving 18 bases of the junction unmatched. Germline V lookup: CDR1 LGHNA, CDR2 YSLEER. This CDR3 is CASSQEPTSGGPSLFSEQFF. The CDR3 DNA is TGCGCCAGCAGCCAAGAACCGACTAGCGGGGGGCCCTCCCTCTTCAGCGAGCAGTTCTTC.